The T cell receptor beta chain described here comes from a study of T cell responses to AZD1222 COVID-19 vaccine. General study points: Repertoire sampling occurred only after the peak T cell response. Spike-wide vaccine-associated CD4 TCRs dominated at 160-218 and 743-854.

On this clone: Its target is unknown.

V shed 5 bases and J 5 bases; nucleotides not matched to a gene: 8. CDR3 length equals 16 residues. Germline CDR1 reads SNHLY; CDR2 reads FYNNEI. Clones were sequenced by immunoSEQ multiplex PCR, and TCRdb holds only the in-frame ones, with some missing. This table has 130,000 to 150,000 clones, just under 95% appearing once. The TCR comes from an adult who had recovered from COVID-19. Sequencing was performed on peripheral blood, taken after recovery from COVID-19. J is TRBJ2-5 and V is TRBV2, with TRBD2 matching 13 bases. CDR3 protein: CASSTRTSGSRETQYF. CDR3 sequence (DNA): TGTGCCAGCAGTACTCGGACTAGCGGGAGTAGGGAGACCCAGTACTTC.